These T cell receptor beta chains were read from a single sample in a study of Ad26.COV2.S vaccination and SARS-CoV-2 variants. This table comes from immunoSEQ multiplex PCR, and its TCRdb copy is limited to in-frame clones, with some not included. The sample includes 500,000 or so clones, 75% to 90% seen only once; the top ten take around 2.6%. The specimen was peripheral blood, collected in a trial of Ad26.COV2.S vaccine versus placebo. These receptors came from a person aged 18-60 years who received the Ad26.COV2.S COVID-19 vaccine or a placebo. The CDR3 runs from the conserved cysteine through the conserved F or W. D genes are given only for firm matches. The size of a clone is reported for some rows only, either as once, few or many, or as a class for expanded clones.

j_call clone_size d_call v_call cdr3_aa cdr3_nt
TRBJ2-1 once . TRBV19 CASSKQHVGDEQFF TGTGCCAGTAGTAAGCAGCACGTAGGCGATGAGCAGTTCTTC
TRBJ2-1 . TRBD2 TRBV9 CASSEGLAYNEQFF TGTGCCAGCAGCGAGGGACTAGCTTACAATGAGCAGTTCTTC
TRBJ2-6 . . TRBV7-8 CASSFPQAGANVLTF TGTGCCAGCAGCTTTCCCCAGGCTGGGGCCAACGTCCTGACTTTC
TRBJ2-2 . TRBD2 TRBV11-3 CASSFGLAGGPDGELFF TGTGCCAGCAGCTTCGGACTAGCGGGGGGGCCTGACGGGGAGCTGTTTTTT
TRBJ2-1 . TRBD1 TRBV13 CASSLPPRGLRYNEQFF TGTGCCAGCAGTCTTCCCCCTAGGGGGCTTCGCTACAATGAGCAGTTCTTC
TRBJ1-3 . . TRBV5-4 CASSSQGSGNTIYF TGTGCCAGCAGCTCACAGGGCTCTGGAAACACCATATATTTT
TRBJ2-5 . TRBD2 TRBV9 CASSGGTSGRARRETQYF TGTGCCAGCAGCGGAGGGACTAGCGGGAGGGCCCGGAGGGAGACCCAGTACTTC
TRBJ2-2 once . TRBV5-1 CASSLSPIRTGELFF TGCGCCAGCAGCTTGAGTCCGATTAGGACCGGGGAGCTGTTTTTT
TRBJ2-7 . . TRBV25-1 CASSDSKGAEQYF TGTGCCAGCAGTGACTCGAAGGGTGCGGAGCAGTACTTC
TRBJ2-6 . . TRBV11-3 CASSGSPGDSGANVLTF TGTGCCAGCAGCGGGTCACCGGGGGACTCTGGGGCCAACGTCCTGACTTTC
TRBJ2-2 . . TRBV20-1 CSASPRLGAGELFF TGCAGTGCTAGTCCCCGCCTGGGGGCCGGGGAGCTGTTTTTT
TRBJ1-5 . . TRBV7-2 CASSLVGSDQPQHF TGTGCCAGCAGCTTAGTCGGGTCGGATCAGCCCCAGCATTTT
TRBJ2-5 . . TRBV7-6 CASSLGRGFGETQYF TGTGCCAGCAGCTTAGGTCGGGGATTCGGGGAGACCCAGTACTTC
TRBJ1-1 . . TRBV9 CASSVSAMNTEAFF TGTGCCAGCAGCGTTTCCGCTATGAACACTGAAGCTTTCTTT
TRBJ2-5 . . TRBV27 CASSLRGVETQYF TGTGCCAGCAGTTTACGGGGCGTGGAGACCCAGTACTTC
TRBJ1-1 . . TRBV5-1 CASSLVSSPPNTEAFF TGCGCCAGCAGCCTGGTAAGCAGTCCACCGAACACTGAAGCTTTCTTT
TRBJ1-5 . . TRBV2 CASSILNQPQHF TGTGCCAGCAGTATCCTAAATCAGCCCCAGCATTTT
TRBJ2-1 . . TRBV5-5 CASSLGPPGPSHEQFF TGTGCCAGCAGCTTGGGTCCTCCGGGCCCTTCGCATGAGCAGTTCTTC
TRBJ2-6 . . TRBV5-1 CASSPPPGGANVLTF TGCGCCAGCAGCCCACCCCCCGGAGGGGCCAACGTCCTGACTTTC
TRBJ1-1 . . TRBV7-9 CASSLAGNPNTEAFF TGTGCCAGCAGCTTAGCAGGCAACCCGAACACTGAAGCTTTCTTT
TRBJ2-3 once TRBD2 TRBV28 CASRTSGTRGDTQYF TGTGCCAGCAGGACTAGCGGGACCCGGGGAGATACGCAGTATTTT
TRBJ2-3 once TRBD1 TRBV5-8 CASSSGTGVRDTQYF TGTGCCAGCAGCTCGGGGACAGGGGTTCGGGATACGCAGTATTTT
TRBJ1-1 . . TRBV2 CASSKNALNTEAFF TGTGCCAGCAGTAAGAATGCTTTAAACACTGAAGCTTTCTTT
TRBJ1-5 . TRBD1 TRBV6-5 CASRRQGGQPQHF TGTGCCAGCAGACGACAGGGAGGTCAGCCCCAGCATTTT
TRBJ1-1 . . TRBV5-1 CASSLEPYNTEAFF TGCGCCAGCAGCTTGGAACCCTACAACACTGAAGCTTTCTTT
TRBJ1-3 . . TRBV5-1 CASSLGARVTTGNTIYF TGCGCCAGCAGCTTGGGGGCCAGGGTGACAACTGGAAACACCATATATTTT
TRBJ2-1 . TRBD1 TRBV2 CASRETGGNEQFF TGTGCCAGCAGAGAGACAGGGGGTAATGAGCAGTTCTTC
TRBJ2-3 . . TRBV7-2 CASSLRQLTDTQYF TGTGCCAGCAGCTTGAGGCAGCTCACAGATACGCAGTATTTT
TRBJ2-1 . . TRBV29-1 CSVEGGRNFPSSYNEQFF TGCAGCGTTGAGGGGGGACGGAACTTCCCGAGCTCCTACAATGAGCAGTTCTTC
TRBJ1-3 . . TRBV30 CACLKEGRNTIYF TGTGCCTGTCTCAAGGAGGGGCGAAACACCATATATTTT
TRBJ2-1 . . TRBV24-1 CATSDSGGMAYNEQFF TGTGCCACCAGTGATTCAGGGGGGATGGCCTACAATGAGCAGTTCTTC
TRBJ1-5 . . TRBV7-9 CASSFSDSNQPQHF TGTGCCAGCAGCTTTTCTGATAGCAATCAGCCCCAGCATTTT
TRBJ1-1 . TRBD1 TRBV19 CASHSFGTVLNTEAFF TGTGCCAGTCATAGTTTCGGGACAGTCTTAAACACTGAAGCTTTCTTT